This TCR beta chain was documented in a study of shared clonotypes between healthy human individuals. V was pared by 5 bases and J by 3 bases, with 13 bases between. The CDR3 runs to 14 residues. Germline V gives CDR1 SNHLY, CDR2 FYNNEI. The repertoire was sequenced with immunoSEQ multiplex PCR; TCRdb's copy has only in-frame clones and lacks some. The table includes about 1.5 million clones, roughly 96% detected once. The genes are TRBV2 and TRBJ2-5; D gene ambiguous. Sequencing was performed on naive CD4+ T cells sorted from blood. As for subset: CD45RA+ positively selected. The TCR sequence derives from a man under 40 in good health. CDR3 coding DNA: TGTGCCAGCAGTCGGGCTTGGACGGAAGAGACCCAGTACTTC. Its protein is CASSRAWTEETQYF.